The 17 T cell receptor beta chains given below trace back to one sample, sequenced in a study of blood T cell repertoires in COVID-19. Generated by immunoSEQ multiplex PCR, the TCRdb table keeps only in-frame clones and is missing some. The table has around 250,000 clones, roughly nine tenths seen once; the top ten hold 4% to 5%. Sequencing input: peripheral blood. The receptor source for this set is a woman aged 40 to 50 who had recovered from COVID-19.

The chain joins TRBV28 to TRBJ1-1; 9 bases are shared with TRBD1. Germline-derived CDR1 and CDR2 are MDHEN and SYDVKM. The ends lost 6 bases at V and 5 bases at J; junction bases unmatched: 7. The length of the CDR3 is 14 residues. CDR3 bases: TGTGCCAGCAGGCCCGACAGGGGGAATACTGAAGCTTTCTTT. The encoded protein is CASRPDRGNTEAFF.

The V gene is TRBV28, the J gene TRBJ1-3; the match to TRBD1 covers 9 bases. The junction had 8 bases not matched to a gene; V was cut back by 2 bases and J by 0 bases. Per the germline V gene, CDR1 is MDHEN and CDR2 is SYDVKM. The CDR3 has 18 residues. The CDR3 spells CASSLAGQGGSSGNTIYF. CDR3 sequence (DNA): TGTGCCAGCAGTTTAGCGGGACAGGGCGGTAGCTCTGGAAACACCATATATTTT.

This chain links TRBV24-1 with TRBJ2-6; 7 bases line up with TRBD1. Trimming cost V 4 bases and J 4 bases; bases outside gene matches: 12. Germline CDR1 reads KGHDR; CDR2 reads SFDVKD. This CDR3 has 18 amino acids. The CDR3 DNA sequence: TGTGCCACCAGTGACCCTTCTAAGGGGGCGAGCGGGGCCAACGTCCTGACTTTC. It is translated as CATSDPSKGASGANVLTF.

CDR3 in DNA: TGTGCCAGTAGTTCCCGACAGGCCCGAAGCGCTTTCTTT. This translates into CASSSRQARSAFF. V usage is TRBV19 and J usage is TRBJ1-1; tentatively, D is TRBD1 (6 bases). CDR3 length: 13 residues. The germline V gene has CDR1 LNHDA and CDR2 SQIVND (reference sequence). V dropped 5 bases and J dropped 11 bases, with 18 bases sitting between them.

For the CDR3, the DNA is TGCGCCAGTTTACCAGGGGGCACCGGGGAGCTGTTTTTT. Residues: CASLPGGTGELFF. The V gene is TRBV5-1, the J gene TRBJ2-2, with TRBD1 matching over 7 bases. V was pared by 8 bases and J by 4 bases, with 5 bases of the junction left unmatched. The CDR3 loop spans 13 amino acids. Germline CDR1 and CDR2: SGHRS and YFSETQ.

The chain has TRBV4-1 and TRBJ1-1; D is undetermined. Trimming shortened V by 0 bases and J by 4 bases, and 12 bases separated the two germline ends. The CDR3 length is 15 residues. Germline V gene lookup returns CDR1 MGHRA and CDR2 YSYEKL. CDR3 sequence reads: CASSQDRIWSTEAFF. As DNA, the CDR3 is TGCGCCAGCAGCCAAGATAGGATTTGGAGCACTGAAGCTTTCTTT.

This clone was observed a single time. The CDR3 spells CASKRAERGELFF. CDR3 in DNA: TGTGCCAGCAAGCGAGCGGAGAGAGGGGAGCTGTTTTTT. This chain connects TRBV7-2 to TRBJ2-2; possibly TRBD2 for D (5 bases). The CDR3 covers 13 residues. Germline values: CDR1 SGHTA, CDR2 FQGNSA. Trimming left V 7 bases short and J 8 bases short, with 14 bases between.

This chain connects TRBV19 to TRBJ1-2, with D unclear. From germline, CDR1 is LNHDA and CDR2 SQIVND (reference sequence). CDR3 size: 11 residues. Trimming cost V 5 bases and J 4 bases, with 5 bases left between them. The CDR3 is CASSYSYGYTF. DNA of the CDR3: TGTGCCAGTAGTTACAGCTATGGCTACACCTTC.

V is TRBV3-1 (or the pseudogene TRBV3-2) and J is TRBJ1-2, with D unresolved. The germline gives CDR1 LGHDT, CDR2 YNNKEL (reference sequence). Trimming cost V 0 bases and J 14 bases, with 16 bases left between them. The CDR3 totals 13 residues. CDR3 DNA: TGTGCCAGCAGCCAAGACTCCGGGATACAGACAACCTTC. Protein product: CASSQDSGIQTTF.

The CDR3 DNA reads TGTGCCAGCAGCAGGTATTCGGTAATTACCTCCTACGAGCAGTACGTC. It yields the protein CASSRYSVITSYEQYV. J is TRBJ2-7 and V is TRBV21-1; the D segment call TRBD2 is taken from the table without a DNA check. TRBV21-1 is termed a pseudogene. This CDR3 contains 16 residues.

V gene TRBV5-1 combines with J gene TRBJ2-3, with 10 positions matching TRBD2. The CDR3 contains 17 residues. Germline V CDR1 and CDR2: SGHRS, YFSETQ. V trimming: 0 bases; J trimming: 2 bases; junction bases outside the gene matches: 6. The CDR3: CASSLEPSGSNTDTQYF. CDR3 in DNA: TGCGCCAGCAGCTTGGAGCCTAGCGGGAGTAACACAGATACGCAGTATTTT.

V gene TRBV7-2 combines with J gene TRBJ2-2; 9 bases fit TRBD1. V shed 1 base, J shed 6 bases, and the junction held 12 bases outside the gene matches. Germline V gene lookup returns CDR1 SGHTA and CDR2 FQGNSA. The CDR3 runs 18 residues. Here the CDR3 DNA reads TGTGCCAGCAGCTTAGGATCAGGACAGGGGTCTTGGGCCGGGGAGCTGTTTTTT. Its protein is CASSLGSGQGSWAGELFF.

This chain uses TRBV6-2 or TRBV6-3 with TRBJ2-1, with 10 bases identical to TRBD2. J lost 6 bases, V lost 5 bases, and 10 bases had no gene match. Per the germline V gene, CDR1 is MNHEY and CDR2 is SVGEGT. There are 16 residues in the CDR3. CDR3 sequence (DNA): TGTGCCAGCAGTGTCCTGACTAGCGGGCCGCGCAATGAGCAGTTCTTC. It specifies CASSVLTSGPRNEQFF.

This sequence joins TRBV19 and TRBJ2-1; 12 bases line up with TRBD2. The CDR3 covers 17 residues. With 5 bases clipped from V and 1 base from J, the junction kept 6 bases outside the gene matches. CDR1 is LNHDA, CDR2 SQIVND, per germline (reference sequence). CDR3 amino acids: CASSETSGSLSYNEQFF. In DNA, the CDR3 is TGTGCCAGTAGTGAGACTAGCGGGAGTCTGTCCTACAATGAGCAGTTCTTC.

This chain's CDR3 is CASSGTRNNQPQHF. The CDR3 bases are TGTGCCAGTAGTGGGACACGAAACAATCAGCCCCAGCATTTT. The V call is TRBV19, the J call TRBJ1-5; a possible D gene is TRBD1 (6 bases). The germline V gene has CDR1 LNHDA and CDR2 SQIVND (reference sequence). V was pared by 5 bases and J by 3 bases, with 11 bases between. This CDR3 is 14 amino acids long. Full variable domain (remainder filled in from reference TRBV19 and TRBJ1-5): DGGITQSPKYLFRKEGQNVTLSCEQNLNHDAMYWYRQDPGQGLRLIYYSQIVNDFQKGDIAEGYSVSREKKESFPLTVTSAQKNPTAFYLCASSGTRNNQPQHFGDGTRLSIL.

The chain uses TRBV9 and TRBJ1-5; TRBD1 agrees at 8 bases. V lost 0 bases and J lost 13; bases outside the gene matches: 15. The CDR3 sequence is 16 residues long. CDR1 is SGDLS, CDR2 YYNGEE, per germline. CDR3 DNA: TGTGCCAGCAGCGTAGCGCCACAGACAGGGGTCGTGGATCAGCATTTT. Amino acid sequence: CASSVAPQTGVVDQHF.

The V call is TRBV6-1, the J call TRBJ2-7; D gene unclear. The V and J ends lost 0 bases and 7 bases respectively, with 7 bases between them. Germline V gene data show CDR1 as MNHNS and CDR2 as SASEGT. CDR3 length: 12 amino acids. The CDR3 DNA follows: TGTGCCAGCAGTGAAGCCCTTCGGGAGCAGTACGTC. As protein: CASSEALREQYV.